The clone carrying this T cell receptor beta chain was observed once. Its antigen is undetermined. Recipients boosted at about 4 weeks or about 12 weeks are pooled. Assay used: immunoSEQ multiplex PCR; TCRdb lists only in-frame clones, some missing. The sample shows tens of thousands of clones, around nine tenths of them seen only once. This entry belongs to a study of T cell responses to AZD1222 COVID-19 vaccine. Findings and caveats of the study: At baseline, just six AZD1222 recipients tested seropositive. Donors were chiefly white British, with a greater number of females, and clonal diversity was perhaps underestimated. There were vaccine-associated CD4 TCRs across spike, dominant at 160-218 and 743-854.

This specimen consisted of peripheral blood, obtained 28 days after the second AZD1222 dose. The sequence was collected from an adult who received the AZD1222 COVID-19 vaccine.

CDR3 region: CASSLAGTGNTIYF. The CDR3 nucleotides are TGTGCCAGCAGCTTAGCAGGGACTGGAAACACCATATATTTT. The chain couples TRBV7-9 to TRBJ1-3, with no clear D. The CDR3 has 14 amino acids. Deletions cut 0 bases from V and 2 bases from J, with 5 bases between. CDR1 SEHNR and CDR2 FQNEAQ come from the germline V gene (reference sequence).